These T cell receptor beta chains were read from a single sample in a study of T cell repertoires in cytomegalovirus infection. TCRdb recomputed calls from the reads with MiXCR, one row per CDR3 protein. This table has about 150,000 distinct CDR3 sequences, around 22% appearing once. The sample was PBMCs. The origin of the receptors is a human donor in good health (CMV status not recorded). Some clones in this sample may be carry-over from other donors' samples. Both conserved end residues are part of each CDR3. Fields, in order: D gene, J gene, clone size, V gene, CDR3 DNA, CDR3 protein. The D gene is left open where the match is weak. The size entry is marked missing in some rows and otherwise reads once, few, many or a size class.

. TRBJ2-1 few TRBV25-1 TGTGCCAGCAGTGAGGGAGGAGGACGCTTCAATGAGCAGTTCTTC CASSEGGGRFNEQFF
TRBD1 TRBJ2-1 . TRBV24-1 TGTGCCACCGCGCCGAGGACAGGGCCCTACAATGAGCAGTTCTTC CATAPRTGPYNEQFF
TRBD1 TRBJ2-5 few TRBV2 TGTGCCAGCAGTGTGGGACAGGGAGGAGAGACCCAGTACTTC CASSVGQGGETQYF
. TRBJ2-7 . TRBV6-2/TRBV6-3 TGTGCCAGCACGGACACCTACGAGCAGTACTTC CASTDTYEQYF
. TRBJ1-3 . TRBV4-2 TGTGCCAGCAGCCAAGAGAGGGGATCTGCTAGAAACACCATATATTTT CASSQERGSARNTIYF
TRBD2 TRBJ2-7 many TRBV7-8 TGTGCCAGCAGCTTAGGCGGGGGGGTAAATTCTTACGAGCAGTACTTC CASSLGGGVNSYEQYF
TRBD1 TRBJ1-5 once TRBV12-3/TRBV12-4 TGTGCCAGCGGTTATGGGACAGGGGAGAATCAGCCCCAGCATTTT CASGYGTGENQPQHF
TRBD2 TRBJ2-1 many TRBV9 TGTGCCAGCAGCGAACGACTAGCGGGAAGGAATGAGCAGTTCTTC CASSERLAGRNEQFF
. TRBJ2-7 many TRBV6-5 TGTGCCAGCGGAACAGCTACAAGGCCCTACGAGCAGTACTTC CASGTATRPYEQYF
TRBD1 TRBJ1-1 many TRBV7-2 TGTGCCAGCAGCCCTGGACAGGTTAGATGGACTGAAGCTTTCTTT CASSPGQVRWTEAFF
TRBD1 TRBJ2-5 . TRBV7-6 TGTGCCAGCAGCGCCTCACAGGGGGTTTCAGAGACCCAGTACTTC CASSASQGVSETQYF
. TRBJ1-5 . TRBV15 TGTGCCACCTCCACCGGAGGGGGGAGACAGCCCCAGCATTTT CATSTGGGRQPQHF
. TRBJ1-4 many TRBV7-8 TGTGCCAGCAGCTCGACGGGGTCAACTAATGAAAAACTGTTTTTT CASSSTGSTNEKLFF
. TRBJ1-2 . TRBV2 TGTGCCAGCGGACCAAACTATGGCTACACCTTC CASGPNYGYTF
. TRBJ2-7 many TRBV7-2 TGTGCCAGCAGCTGGGGACGGCCCTCCTACGAGCAGTACTTC CASSWGRPSYEQYF
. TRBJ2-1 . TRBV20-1 TGCAGTGCTATACCTGCCAGAATCGGGACCATGAATGAGCAGTTCTTC CSAIPARIGTMNEQFF
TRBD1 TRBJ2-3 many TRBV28 TGTGCCACACAGGGGCGGACCCCCCCCACAGATACGCAGTATTTT CATQGRTPPTDTQYF
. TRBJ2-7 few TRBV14 TGTGCCAGCAGCCACGGGTTGGGCTACGAGCAGTACTTC CASSHGLGYEQYF
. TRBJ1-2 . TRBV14 TGTGCCAGCAGCCAAGAACGCGGGGGCTATGGCTACACCTTC CASSQERGGYGYTF
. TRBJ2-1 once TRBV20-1 TGCAGTGCTAGAGATAGTTTGTTCCCCCCTAACAATGAGCAGTTCTTC CSARDSLFPPNNEQFF
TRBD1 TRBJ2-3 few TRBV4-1 TGCGCCAGCAGCCAAGTGAAGGGGGGACAGGGGGCCAATTTT CASSQVKGGQGANF
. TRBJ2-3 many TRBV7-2 TGTGCCAGCAGCTTAGAGGGGAAAAAAGCGGATACGCAGTATTTT CASSLEGKKADTQYF
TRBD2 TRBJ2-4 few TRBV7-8 TGTGCCAGCAGCTTAACGGGGGGGCCAAACATTCAGTACTTC CASSLTGGPNIQYF
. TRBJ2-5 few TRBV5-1 TGCGCCAGCAGCTTGGCTCAGGGGTACCAAGAGACCCAGTACTTC CASSLAQGYQETQYF
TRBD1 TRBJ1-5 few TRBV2 TGTGCCAGCAGTAAGAGACAGGGGGCGAACAATCAGCCCCAGCATTTT CASSKRQGANNQPQHF
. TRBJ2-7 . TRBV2 TGTGCCAGCAGTGGACGCGGCAGGCACGAGCAGTACTTC CASSGRGRHEQYF
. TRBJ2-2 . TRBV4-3 TGCGCCAGCAGCCCAGGGGAGGCCGGGGAGCTGTTTTTT CASSPGEAGELFF
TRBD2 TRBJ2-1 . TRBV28 TGTGCCAGCAGCCCGGGGACTAGATTCGAAAACATTCAGTTCTTC CASSPGTRFENIQFF